This entry is about one TCR beta chain. The antigen remains unidentified. The data are from a study of shared clonotypes between healthy human individuals. The germline V gene encodes CDR1 MNHEY and CDR2 SMNVEV (reference sequence). The V end lost 4 bases, the J end lost 0 bases, and 10 bases lay between the germline ends. There are 15 residues in the CDR3. Overall study results and limits: Larger estimated richness was generally recorded for naive subsets relative to memory subsets.

Sequencing was performed with immunoSEQ multiplex PCR; in TCRdb, only in-frame clones are kept and a portion is missing. The sample contains some 2 million clones, roughly 96% of which appear only once. The sequenced material came from naive CD4+ T cells sorted from blood. Subset defined: CD45RA+ positively selected. The V call is TRBV27, the J call TRBJ1-5; perhaps TRBD1 as D (6 bases). This sequence originates from a young man in good health. The DNA for the CDR3 is TGTGCCAGCAGTTCACAGGGCAATAGCAATCAGCCCCAGCATTTT. It encodes CASSSQGNSNQPQHF.